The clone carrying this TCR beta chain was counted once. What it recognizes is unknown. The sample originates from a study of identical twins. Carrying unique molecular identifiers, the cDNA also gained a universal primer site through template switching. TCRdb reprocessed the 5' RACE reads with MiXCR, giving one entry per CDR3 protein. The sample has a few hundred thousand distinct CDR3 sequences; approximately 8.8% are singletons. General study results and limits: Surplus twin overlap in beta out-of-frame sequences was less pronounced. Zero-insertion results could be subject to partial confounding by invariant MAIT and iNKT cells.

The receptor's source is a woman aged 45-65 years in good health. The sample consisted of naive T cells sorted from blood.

The CDR3 loop reads CASSYSGFYYEQYV. Here the CDR3 DNA reads TGTGCCAGCAGTTACTCGGGATTTTACTACGAGCAGTACGTC. This chain uses TRBV6-6 with TRBJ2-7; no firm D call. This CDR3 has 14 residues. CDR1 MNHNY and CDR2 SVGAGI come from the germline V gene (reference sequence). With 0 bases removed from V and 3 bases from J, the gap between germline ends came to 9 bases.